This TCR beta chain is drawn from a study of OX40 agonist ivuxolimab in advanced cancers. Clones were read by immunoSEQ multiplex PCR, and TCRdb kept only the in-frame ones, dropping some. The profile shows tens of thousands of clones, around nine tenths of them singletons. Germline V gene data show CDR1 as SGHAT and CDR2 as FQNNGV. Between the trimmed V and J ends, which lost 5 bases and 4 bases, there was a span of 5 bases. The CDR3 loop spans 11 amino acids. V usage is TRBV11-2 and J usage is TRBJ2-5; D remains ambiguous. The material sequenced was CD4+ or CD8+ T cells sorted from blood, taken in a trial of the OX40 agonist ivuxolimab. The TCR comes from an adult with an advanced solid tumor such as melanoma, head and neck, liver or kidney cancer. Here the CDR3 reads CASSTVETQYF. The CDR3 DNA is TGTGCCAGCAGCACCGTAGAGACCCAGTACTTC.